This T cell receptor (beta chain) was recovered during a study of CD8+ T cells in alopecia areata (dated by TCRdb to the late 2010s). About the investigation overall: Treated patients were enrolled in an open-label pilot trial of oral tofacitinib, 5 to 10 mg twice daily, for moderate-to-severe alopecia areata. Patients received tofacitinib for 6 to 18 months and were then followed off drug for 6 months to check for delayed response and recurrence. High-throughput TCRbeta sequencing was used to examine T cell clonal expansion in alopecia areata in both the C3H/HeJ mouse model and human patients. On the human side, TCRbeta sequencing was run on scalp tissue and on sorted CD4+ and CD8+ peripheral blood T cells from healthy controls and from alopecia areata patients with either patchy or totalis/universalis disease. Biopsies were taken from tofacitinib-treated patients at baseline and at 4 and 24 weeks of treatment, and a later scalp biopsy was taken in several of the tofacitinib-treated patients. Scalp clonality was compared among normal scalp (n=4), patchy alopecia areata scalp (n=8), and alopecia totalis/universalis scalp (n=8). RNA was extracted with the PAXgene miRNA kit for fixed scalp, the miRNeasy kit for PBMCs, and the RNeasy kit for mouse skin. immunoSEQ multiplex PCR using 35 Vbeta forward primers and 13 Jbeta reverse primers was used to amplify TCRbeta CDR3 regions. Results the study describes overall, beyond this receptor: Higher clonality and more expanded CD8+ clones were observed in lesional scalp than in normal scalp, particularly in alopecia totalis/universalis, a finding suggestive of antigenic drive. Shared TCR sequences between patients were less evident than in mice, which may be partly attributable to HLA diversity in the patient population. Scalp TCR repertoire analysis is complicated because resident alphabeta T cells in normal human skin are also sequenced, whereas mouse skin is dominated by gammadelta T cells.

As concerns this clone: Its specific antigen is unknown. No quality values exist for individual bases; no much larger clone is one base distant.

Peripheral blood and lesional scalp punch biopsies were obtained from patients with alopecia areata. PBMCs were isolated by density centrifugation and stained for CD3, CD4 and CD8, after which CD4+ and CD8+ T cells were sorted on a FACSAria. The protocol used for the library was the immunoSEQ multiplex PCR assay. To provide template for TCR sequencing, every sample had RNA extracted and reverse transcribed into cDNA. First-strand cDNA was synthesized using SuperScript III with a 2:1 mix of oligo-dT and random hexamers. Amplification bias was assessed with a synthetic immune receptor repertoire, and residual bias was removed computationally. As for the authors' bioinformatics: Raw reads were preprocessed for error removal, and CDR3 was defined according to IMGT conventions as running from the conserved cysteine to phenylalanine. Clonality was computed as 1 minus the Shannon entropy, with the entropy normalized by log2 of the number of productive unique TCRs. Whether scalp clones were CD4 or CD8 was inferred by matching scalp TCRbeta sequences against CD4 and CD8 repertoires sorted from blood. This is the immuneACCESS table as TCRdb keeps it, with only in-frame sequences that have V and J called. A part of the clones is gone; compared with another copy, unresolved V genes explain less than half, and the rest is unexplained. V and J calls and clone size are those listed in that table; D and trimming were worked out from the DNA. In all, the sample holds 150,000 or so clones, and around 47% of those were seen once. The biggest ten clones account for approximately 6.8% of the sample.

Trimming accounts for 7 bases at V and 14 bases at J, while the number of junction bases matched to no gene is 17. Measured from the cysteine to the phenylalanine, the CDR3 is 14 residues long. The DNA shown is the 42-base CDR3, in frame from base 1. CDR1 and CDR2 were assigned from the germline V gene as MNHEY and SVGAGI. The chain joins TRBV6-5 to TRBJ2-4, with 7 bases in between that match TRBD1. This clonotype was obtained from a human donor with alopecia areata. The specimen sequenced was CD4+ T cells sorted from blood. CDR3 region: CASTIPGQAGTEYF. The DNA reads TGTGCCAGCACCATCCCAGGACAGGCCGGGACAGAGTACTTC.